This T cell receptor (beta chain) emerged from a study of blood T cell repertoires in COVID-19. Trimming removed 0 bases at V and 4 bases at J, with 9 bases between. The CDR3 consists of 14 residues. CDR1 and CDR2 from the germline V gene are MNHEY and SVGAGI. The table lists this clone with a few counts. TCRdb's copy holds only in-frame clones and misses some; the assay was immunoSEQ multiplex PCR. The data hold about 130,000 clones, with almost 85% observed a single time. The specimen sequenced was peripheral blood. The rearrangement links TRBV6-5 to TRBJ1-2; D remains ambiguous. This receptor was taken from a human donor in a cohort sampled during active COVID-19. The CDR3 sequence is CASSYSLRSYGYTF. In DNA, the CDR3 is TGTGCCAGCAGTTACTCTCTTCGTAGCTATGGCTACACCTTC.